Described below is a single TCR beta chain sequence and its context. Sequencing of unstimulated naive, memory, effector memory and TEMRA subsets was performed in a few donor pairs. The sample is drawn from a study of siplizumab effects on memory and regulatory T cells. This CDR3 comprises 12 residues. The ends were cut back, 0 bases at V and 5 bases at J, with 4 bases in the middle. Germline V gives CDR1 MNHEY, CDR2 SMNVEV (reference sequence). Profiling relied on immunoSEQ multiplex PCR, and the TCRdb table lists in-frame clones only, not all of them. This sample carries tens of thousands of clones, 96% of them seen once, and the ten largest clones take approximately 0.1%.

Sequencing input: naive CD8+ T cells sorted from blood. This chain links TRBV27 with TRBJ1-1; D is undetermined. The clonotype originates from a human donor in good health. CDR3 loop: CASSLSGTEAFF. The CDR3 DNA is TGTGCCAGCAGTTTATCGGGTACTGAAGCTTTCTTT.